A selection of T cell receptor beta chains follows, all from one sample in a study of OX40 agonist ivuxolimab in advanced cancers. Some clones are missing from TCRdb's copy, which holds only in-frame ones; the method was immunoSEQ multiplex PCR. The table lists 70,000 to 75,000 clones, approximately 82% of them singletons. This sample comprised CD4+ or CD8+ T cells sorted from blood, obtained in a trial of the OX40 agonist ivuxolimab. Every receptor here comes from an adult with an advanced solid tumor such as melanoma, head and neck, liver or kidney cancer. Both conserved end residues are part of each CDR3. A D gene is named only where the DNA matches it firmly. Rows may omit the clone size; those that give it use once, few, many or a size class.

>TRBJ1-6|TRBV4-3|NA|NA
CASSQAVIPNSPLHF
TGCGCCAGCAGCCAAGCCGTCATCCCCAATTCACCCCTCCACTTT
>TRBJ2-5|TRBV11-2|NA|TRBD2
CASSRGGATETQYF
TGTGCCAGCAGCCGCGGGGGGGCAACAGAGACCCAGTACTTC
>TRBJ2-5|TRBV7-3|NA|TRBD2
CASSRTSAETQYF
TGTGCCAGCAGCCGGACTAGCGCAGAGACCCAGTACTTC
>TRBJ2-3|TRBV5-4|NA|NA
CASSPPGAWGTDTQYF
TGTGCCAGCAGCCCCCCAGGGGCCTGGGGCACAGATACGCAGTATTTT
>TRBJ2-7|TRBV7-2|NA|TRBD1
CASSLRQGFEQYF
TGTGCCAGCAGCCTAAGACAGGGATTCGAGCAGTACTTC
>TRBJ2-5|TRBV6-6|NA|NA
CASSYERSGTQYF
TGTGCCAGCAGTTACGAGCGGTCCGGGACCCAGTACTTC
>TRBJ1-5|TRBV4-3|NA|TRBD1
CASSQAGGIDQPQHF
TGCGCCAGCAGCCAAGCAGGGGGTATCGATCAGCCCCAGCATTTT
>TRBJ2-2|TRBV18|NA|NA
CASSPLIREGGELFF
TGTGCCAGCTCACCGTTAATTCGAGAGGGCGGGGAGCTGTTTTTT
>TRBJ2-1|TRBV7-8|NA|NA
CASSSDRREQFF
TGTGCCAGCAGCTCCGACAGGCGGGAGCAGTTCTTC
>TRBJ2-3|TRBV9|NA|TRBD2
CASSVVASGTDTQYF
TGTGCCAGCAGCGTAGTAGCTAGCGGGACAGATACGCAGTATTTT
>TRBJ1-5|TRBV12-5|once|NA
CASGLLDQPQHF
TGTGCTAGTGGTTTGCTGGATCAGCCCCAGCATTTT
>TRBJ2-2|TRBV7-2|NA|NA
CASSLMGTGELFF
TGTGCCAGCAGCTTAATGGGTACCGGGGAGCTGTTTTTT
>TRBJ1-6|TRBV7-8|NA|NA
CASSLDQIGVSPLHF
TGTGCCAGCAGCTTAGATCAGATCGGGGTTTCACCCCTCCACTTT
>TRBJ2-5|TRBV5-4|NA|TRBD2
CASSPGTSGGTHQETQYF
TGTGCCAGCAGCCCCGGGACTAGCGGGGGGACACATCAAGAGACCCAGTACTTC
>TRBJ2-2|TRBV10-3|NA|TRBD1
CAISRQGAKTGELFF
TGTGCCATCAGCCGACAGGGGGCGAAAACCGGGGAGCTGTTTTTT
>TRBJ1-1|TRBV2|few|NA
CASRVRGGSSEAFF
TGTGCCAGCAGAGTCCGGGGTGGGAGCAGTGAAGCTTTCTTT
>TRBJ1-2|TRBV18|NA|NA
CASSMDRGRLDGYTF
TGTGCCAGCTCAATGGACCGGGGGCGTCTCGATGGCTACACCTTC
>TRBJ2-7|TRBV9|NA|TRBD2
CASSPTGGEQYF
TGTGCCAGCTCACCGACCGGGGGGGAGCAGTACTTC
>TRBJ1-2|TRBV6-6|NA|TRBD1
CASSPPDRGHGYTF
TGTGCCAGCAGTCCTCCGGACAGGGGGCATGGCTACACCTTC
>TRBJ1-2|TRBV4-3|NA|TRBD1
CASSQDGHRGRGYTF
TGCGCCAGCAGCCAAGATGGGCACAGGGGAAGAGGCTACACCTTC
>TRBJ1-4|TRBV5-6|NA|NA
CASREKGVTNEKLFF
TGTGCCAGCAGGGAGAAGGGGGTGACTAATGAAAAACTGTTTTTT
>TRBJ2-3|TRBV5-8|NA|NA
CASSSAFVGPGTDTQYF
TGTGCCAGCAGCTCCGCCTTCGTGGGGCCGGGGACAGATACGCAGTATTTT
>TRBJ1-1|TRBV11-3|NA|NA
CASSSGQNTEAFF
TGTGCCAGCAGCTCAGGACAGAACACTGAAGCTTTCTTT
>TRBJ1-2|TRBV6-5|NA|NA
CASGERGYGYTF
TGTGCTTCGGGGGAAAGGGGCTATGGCTACACCTTC
>TRBJ2-1|TRBV5-6|NA|TRBD1
CVSSLVGQGENEQFF
TGTGTCAGCAGCTTGGTTGGACAGGGAGAAAATGAGCAGTTCTTC
>TRBJ2-7|TRBV23-1|NA|NA
CASTRDGPYEQYF
TGCGCCAGCACCCGGGACGGTCCCTACGAGCAGTACTTC
>TRBJ1-1|TRBV7-2|NA|NA
CASSLLGANTEAFF
TGTGCCAGCAGCTTATTAGGGGCGAACACTGAAGCTTTCTTT
>TRBJ1-1|TRBV5-1|NA|NA
CASSLWADSTEAFF
TGCGCCAGCAGCTTGTGGGCTGATAGTACTGAAGCTTTCTTT
>TRBJ1-4|TRBV4-2|once|NA
CASSQDRGSAEKLFF
TGTGCCAGCAGCCAAGATCGGGGGAGCGCTGAAAAACTGTTTTTT